This T cell receptor (beta chain) comes out of a study of T cells in localized non-small cell lung cancer (dated by TCRdb to between 2020 and 2021). Background for the entire study: The study examined T cell repertoires in under 300 patients with early-stage NSCLC and compared tumors with uninvolved tumor-adjacent lungs. The cohort comprised under 250 treatment-naïve NSCLC patients with resected, localized lung tumors. The mean age of the NSCLC patients was roughly 70 years, with approximately 130 men and around 110 women. Points the paper makes about the study in general: Since the design was exploratory, TCR variables were selected using unadjusted p-values with no false-discovery rate correction. Of the top 100 tumor clones, a median of roughly 53 were detected in paired uninvolved adjacent lung; over 25 were also among that lung's top 100. Because multi-region tumor sequencing was not performed, intratumor heterogeneity could not be ruled out. Longer overall survival was associated with higher T cell density in blood, whereas shorter survival was associated with higher clonality in adjacent lung. The highest T cell clonality was observed in uninvolved tumor-adjacent lung, where clonality exceeded that of tumor, suggesting that antigenic responses were more focused in uninvolved tumor-adjacent lung.

The CDR3, from cysteine to phenylalanine, totals 14 residues. Only the CDR3 DNA stays, 42 bases, in frame from base 1. The V and J ends are trimmed by 4 bases and 0 bases, leaving 11 bases between them. From a lookup of the germline V gene (reference sequence), CDR1 and CDR2 are SGHKS and YYEKEE. At diagnosis, peripheral blood, uninvolved tumor-adjacent lung and tumor were collected and stored as a combination of fresh-frozen and FFPE material. For TCR repertoire profiling, blood samples were analyzed in the form of peripheral blood mononuclear cells. TCR beta CDR3 regions were sequenced from DNA using the immunoSEQ Assay. Per the original workflow: T cell density was computed as TCR beta template counts normalized to usable DNA estimated by amplifying housekeeping genes. Richness was estimated with the preseqR package, extrapolating to 400,000 templates for PBMC samples and 120,000 templates for tissue samples. Clonality was defined by subtracting Pielou's evenness from one. Tissue-enriched TCRs were identified by differential abundance testing using productive amino-acid clonotypes, minimum total count 5 and alpha 0.1. Repertoire overlap between compartments was quantified with the Jaccard Index and Morisita Overlap Index. GLIPH grouped TCR beta CDR3s together with public tetramer-defined viral CDR3s, and a viral motif had to include at least three viral sequences and show V-gene enrichment. TCRdb limited this immuneACCESS table to in-frame rearrangements with V and J called. A share of clones is missing; checked studies link under half to unresolved V genes, and the rest is unexplained. V and J calls and clone size are given by that table; D and trimming were obtained from the DNA. The sample table lists approximately 40,000 clones, approximately 86% of them with a count of one. 3.5% of the sample goes to the ten largest clones.

A remark on this clone: This receptor's antigen is unknown. Base qualities are not provided; no much larger clone lies one nucleotide away.

The starting material was peripheral blood, obtained before any cancer treatment. The sequence is built from TRBV5-5 and TRBJ2-7; the D region possibly corresponds to TRBD1 (5 bases align). This clonotype was sampled from a man aged 18 to 49 with stage I lung adenocarcinoma. Read as DNA, the sequence is TGTGCCAGCAGCCCGCGGACATACTCCTACGAGCAGTACTTC. The resulting protein is CASSPRTYSYEQYF.